The sequence of this TCR beta chain was determined in a study of cytomegalovirus exposure and HLA in healthy donors. V shed 1 base and J 8 bases; nucleotides not matched to a gene: 9. The CDR3 is 16 amino acids. Germline V gives CDR1 ENHRY, CDR2 SYGVKD. Findings and caveats of the study: Most TCR beta V segments were productive about 87% or about 30% of the time in an earlier analysis.

Comments on this clone: What it binds is not known.

PCR employed 60 Vbeta and 13 Jbeta primers. Authors' processing steps: Around 9.9 million shared chains were among the roughly 78 million unique TCR beta chains that a later analysis counted. Here immunoSEQ multiplex PCR was the method, and the copy in TCRdb shows in-frame clones only, minus some. Clone size and V and J calls were adopted from that table, with D and trimming inferred from the DNA. The sample has roughly 170,000 clones, more than 70% seen once. This sequence originates from a woman in her fifties or sixties in good health and CMV-seropositive. The chain joins TRBV10-3 to TRBJ1-4, with 8 bases that match TRBD1. Sequencing used PBMCs. The CDR3 DNA reads as TGTGCCATCAGTGAGTTAGGTGGACAGGGTAGCGAAAAACTGTTTTTT. Protein sequence: CAISELGGQGSEKLFF.